Listed here are 20 T cell receptor beta chains from one sample, sequenced in a study of beta chain features in type 1 diabetes. Study observations and caveats: In every one of the four CD4+ subsets, TCRB CDR3s were moderately but significantly shorter in Type 1 diabetes patients.

The sequenced template was cDNA made from the entire isolated RNA. Libraries were prepared by immunoSEQ multiplex PCR; TCRdb keeps only in-frame clonotypes and omits some of them. The sample holds about 260,000 clones, 24% seen once. What these receptors recognize is not known. Sequencing used naive CD4+ T cells from blood. The receptors were sampled from a woman aged 25 to 39 with type 1 diabetes.

This clone was detected a few times. The V and J genes are TRBV30 and TRBJ2-2, with D unclear. The germline V and J ends were trimmed by 0 bases and 7 bases, with 3 bases remaining between them. Germline CDR1 reads GTSNPN; CDR2 reads SVGIG (reference sequence). The CDR3 is 11 residues long. The CDR3 sequence is CAWSVYGELFF. In DNA, the CDR3 is TGTGCCTGGAGTGTATACGGGGAGCTGTTTTTT.

The genes are TRBV7-9 and TRBJ1-4; possibly TRBD1 for D (6 bases). The V gene's germline CDR1 is SEHNR and CDR2 FQNEAQ (reference sequence). This CDR3 is built from 16 residues. Trimming cost V 5 bases and J 4 bases, with 17 bases left between them. This CDR3 reads CASSPRSGQRNEKLFF. The CDR3 DNA reads TGTGCCAGCAGCCCCCGCTCAGGACAGCGTAATGAAAAACTGTTTTTT. Full variable domain (remainder filled in from reference TRBV7-9 and TRBJ1-4): DTGVSQNPRHKITKRGQNVTFRCDPISEHNRLYWYRQTLGQGPEFLTYFQNEAQLEKSRLLSDRFSAERPKGSFSTLEIQRTEQGDSAMYLCASSPRSGQRNEKLFFGSGTQLSVL.

This chain links TRBV27 with TRBJ1-2; TRBD1 might be the D (6 bases). Germline CDR1 and CDR2: MNHEY and SMNVEV (reference sequence). The V gene lost 6 bases and the J gene lost 3 bases, with 11 bases spanning the gap. The CDR3 spans 13 residues. The CDR3 region has the DNA TGTGCCAGCAGCAGGGGAATGGACTATGGCTACACCTTC. It specifies CASSRGMDYGYTF.

This clone was counted only a few times. The rearrangement uses TRBV4-2 and TRBJ2-7; a possible D gene is TRBD2 (5 bases). Trimming left V 3 bases short and J 3 bases short, with 15 bases between. The CDR3 runs to 15 residues. Looked up from germline, CDR1 is LGHNA and CDR2 is YNFKEQ. The CDR3 spells CASSHGRAGYYEQYF. The CDR3 coding sequence is TGTGCCAGCAGCCATGGTCGGGCGGGTTACTACGAGCAGTACTTC.

J is TRBJ2-7 and V is TRBV28; the match to TRBD2 covers 7 bases. The J segment lost 3 bases and the V segment lost 7 bases, leaving 6 bases of the junction unmatched. The CDR3 extends over 13 amino acids. The germline CDR1 and CDR2 sequences are MDHEN and SYDVKM. For the CDR3, the DNA is TGTGCCAGCATAGTTCCGGGAGGCTACGAGCAGTACTTC. Its translation: CASIVPGGYEQYF.

This clone was picked up a small number of times. The V gene is TRBV29-1, the J gene TRBJ1-2, with 7 bases aligning to TRBD1. J was trimmed by 4 bases and V by 7 bases; bases with no gene match: 6. The CDR3 runs 12 residues. CDR1 and CDR2 (germline): SQVTM, ANQGSEA. CDR3 sequence: CSERTGRYGYTF. The CDR3, as DNA: TGCAGCGAAAGGACAGGTCGCTATGGCTACACCTTC.

This clone turned up a few times. The chain employs TRBV5-1 and TRBJ2-7; TRBD2 agrees at 13 bases. The CDR3 is 14 residues long. The J segment lost 9 bases and the V segment lost 4 bases, leaving 7 bases of the junction unmatched. From germline, CDR1 is SGHRS and CDR2 YFSETQ. The CDR3 coding sequence is TGCGCCAGCAGCCGTGGACTAGCGGGAGCCCCGCAGTACTTC. Residues: CASSRGLAGAPQYF.

This clone was observed a few times. The chain recombines TRBV30 with TRBJ1-5; no clear D gene. The CDR3 contains 13 residues. V lost 5 bases to trimming and J lost 2 bases, with 10 bases between them. Germline CDR1 reads GTSNPN; CDR2 reads SVGIG (reference sequence). This chain's CDR3 is CAWGGSGNQPQHF. The CDR3 nucleotides are TGTGCCTGGGGTGGGAGCGGCAATCAGCCCCAGCATTTT.

This clone came up a few times. This chain uses TRBV30 with TRBJ2-5; 7 bases are a match to TRBD2. This CDR3 has 16 residues. Germline V gene lookup returns CDR1 GTSNPN and CDR2 SVGIG (reference sequence). V trimming: 2 bases; J trimming: 5 bases; junction bases outside the gene matches: 14. CDR3 sequence reads: CAWSLGGVGSWETQYF. CDR3 nucleotides: TGTGCCTGGAGTTTGGGGGGGGTTGGGTCATGGGAGACCCAGTACTTC.

The table lists this clone with a count of one. The CDR3 nucleotides are TGTGCCAGCAGCTTAGGACTCCCCATCGGGGGCTACACCTTC. Protein sequence: CASSLGLPIGGYTF. The chain carries TRBV7-2 and TRBJ1-2, with D hard to call. The CDR3 extends over 14 amino acids. Trimming took 1 base from V and 8 from J, leaving 14 bases between them. Germline V gives CDR1 SGHTA, CDR2 FQGNSA.

A few counts support this clone. The gene calls are TRBV7-9 and TRBJ2-7; D unclear. Between the trimmed V and J ends, which lost 5 bases and 4 bases, there was a span of 3 bases. The CDR3 extends over 10 amino acids. Germline lookup yields CDR1 SEHNR and CDR2 FQNEAQ (reference sequence). CDR3 DNA: TGTGCCAGCAGCCCGTACGAGCAGTACTTC. Residues: CASSPYEQYF.

This clone was observed a handful of times. This rearrangement joins TRBV7-2 to TRBJ2-1; the match to TRBD1 covers 7 bases. Unmatched junction bases numbered 7, after V lost 5 bases and J lost 9 bases. Germline assignment: CDR1 SGHTA and CDR2 FQGNSA. The CDR3 has 13 residues. CDR3 in amino acids: CASSDRTGTEQFF. The CDR3 nucleotides read TGTGCCAGCAGCGACCGGACAGGTACTGAGCAGTTCTTC.

The chain couples TRBV29-1 to TRBJ1-1; D is possibly TRBD1 (6 bases). Deletions cut 5 bases from V and 4 bases from J, with 17 bases between. The germline V gene encodes CDR1 SQVTM and CDR2 ANQGSEA. The CDR3 loop spans 14 amino acids. The CDR3 sequence: CSVHGRGWSTEAFF. DNA for the CDR3: TGCAGCGTTCACGGCAGGGGCTGGTCCACTGAAGCTTTCTTT.

This clone was recorded a few times. This chain uses TRBV27 with TRBJ2-3; D ambiguous. CDR3 length equals 16 residues. Germline loops: CDR1 MNHEY, CDR2 SMNVEV (reference sequence). V dropped 0 bases and J dropped 4 bases, with 14 bases sitting between them. The chain's CDR3 is CASSLSWVLAADTQYF. CDR3 DNA sequence: TGTGCCAGCAGTTTATCGTGGGTATTAGCAGCAGATACGCAGTATTTT.

This sequence joins TRBV5-4 and TRBJ2-7, with unresolved D. Germline V gene lookup returns CDR1 SGHNT and CDR2 YYREEE (reference sequence). CDR3 length: 11 residues. The V gene lost 4 bases and the J gene lost 4 bases, with 6 bases spanning the gap. The CDR3 coding sequence is TGTGCCAGCAGCCACGGGTACGAGCAGTACTTC. Translation gives CASSHGYEQYF.

This clone was seen only a few times. This chain uses TRBV5-1 with TRBJ2-1; D remains unclear. The CDR3 consists of 15 residues. CDR1 is SGHRS and CDR2 is YFSETQ in the germline V gene. V shed 4 bases and J shed 6 bases, with 17 bases lying between them. As DNA, the CDR3 is TGCGCCAGCAGCGTCCTAGACCCCCCTATCAATGAGCAGTTCTTC. This codes for CASSVLDPPINEQFF.

This clone appeared a few times. V and J are TRBV29-1 and TRBJ2-3; TRBD1 matches at 7 bases. With V trimmed by 6 bases and J by 4 bases, 13 bases remained unmatched. Per germline, CDR1 SQVTM and CDR2 ANQGSEA. The CDR3 totals 15 residues. CDR3: CSVLGGRGVPDTQYF. CDR3 sequence (DNA): TGCAGCGTCCTAGGGGGCAGGGGCGTACCAGATACGCAGTATTTT.

The V call is TRBV19, the J call TRBJ2-1; 10 bases fit TRBD2. V shed 3 bases and J 2 bases; nucleotides not matched to a gene: 4. This CDR3 has 16 residues. From germline, CDR1 is LNHDA and CDR2 SQIVND (reference sequence). This CDR3 is CASSISSGRAYNEQFF. For the CDR3, the DNA is TGTGCCAGTAGTATTTCCAGCGGGAGGGCCTACAATGAGCAGTTCTTC. Filled out from reference TRBV19 and TRBJ2-1, the complete variable domain reads DGGITQSPKYLFRKEGQNVTLSCEQNLNHDAMYWYRQDPGQGLRLIYYSQIVNDFQKGDIAEGYSVSREKKESFPLTVTSAQKNPTAFYLCASSISSGRAYNEQFFGPGTRLTVL.

This chain uses TRBV29-1 with TRBJ2-2, with a possible D match to TRBD1 (6 bases). CDR1 is SQVTM, CDR2 ANQGSEA, per germline. Between the trimmed V and J ends, which lost 7 bases and 2 bases, there was a span of 17 bases. This CDR3 comprises 15 residues. CDR3: CSALVQGSNTGELFF. The CDR3 DNA is TGCAGCGCCTTGGTACAGGGATCCAACACCGGGGAGCTGTTTTTT.

This clone was detected only a few times. The chain employs TRBV29-1 and TRBJ2-1; TRBD2 matches 11 bases. The CDR3 covers 13 residues. V lost 5 bases to trimming and J lost 10 bases; unmatched junction nucleotides: 7. Germline assignment: CDR1 SQVTM and CDR2 ANQGSEA. For the CDR3, the DNA is TGCAGCGTTCGAACTAGCGGGAGTGACGAGCAGTTCTTC. This sequence encodes CSVRTSGSDEQFF.